This T cell receptor (beta chain) came from a study of shared clonotypes between healthy human individuals. Overall study results and limits: Sharing across four donors was highest in naive CD4 (around 5%) and lowest in memory CD8 (roughly 0.4%). An anticipated effect of sequencing depth on clonotype sharing among donors was recognized. Among non-shared clonotypes, generation probabilities were lower than among those shared by all four donors.

Trimming cost V 4 bases and J 5 bases; bases outside gene matches: 3. Per the germline V gene, CDR1 is SGHVS and CDR2 is FQNEAQ. This CDR3 region has 14 residues. In the case of this clone: Its specificity is unknown.

Deep-level running was used for the assay. Measured with immunoSEQ multiplex PCR; TCRdb has only the in-frame clones, and not every one. The data hold about 1 million clones, with 65% to 75% observed a single time. Sequencing used memory CD4+ T cells sorted from blood. The subset was: CD45RA-negative fraction. J is TRBJ2-1 and V is TRBV7-8, with 9 bases aligning to TRBD2. The receptor's source is a man between 18 and 35 years old in good health. Here the CDR3 DNA reads TGTGCCAGCAGCTCGCGGGAGGGGGACAATGAGCAGTTCTTC. Protein sequence: CASSSREGDNEQFF. Based on the CDR3 plus reference TRBV7-8 and TRBJ2-1, the full variable domain is GAGVSQSPRYKVAKRGQDVALRCDPISGHVSLFWYQQALGQGPEFLTYFQNEAQLDKSGLPSDRFFAERPEGSVSTLKIQRTQQEDSAVYLCASSSREGDNEQFFGPGTRLTVL.